These 7 T cell receptor beta chains were all obtained from the same sample, sequenced in a study of cytomegalovirus exposure and HLA in healthy donors (dated by TCRdb to between 2016 and 2019). The library came from the immunoSEQ multiplex PCR assay. For the multiplex PCR, a mixture combining 60 forward primers for TCR Vbeta segments and 13 reverse primers for TCR Jbeta segments was used. TCRdb mirrors the immuneACCESS table, restricted to in-frame sequences. Some clones are absent from its copies; in checked studies, under half trace to an unresolved V gene, and the reason for the others is unknown. The sample table lists 150,000 to 180,000 clones, approximately 80% of them with a count of one. The top ten constitute under 4.5% of the sample. The sample comprised PBMCs. Receptor source: a woman in her 40s in good health and CMV-seronegative.

This chain connects TRBV7-2 to TRBJ2-7; 9 bases map to TRBD1. Germline CDR1 is SGHTA and CDR2 is FQGNSA. CDR3 length: 17 residues. With V trimmed by 5 bases and J by 4 bases, 15 bases remained unmatched. CDR3 sequence: CASSLFGAGQGRYEQYF. The CDR3, as DNA: TGTGCCAGCAGCCTCTTTGGGGCGGGACAGGGTCGTTACGAGCAGTACTTC.

There are a few counts of this clone. This chain links TRBV11-3 with TRBJ1-1, with D hard to call. Germline CDR1 is SGHNT and CDR2 is YENEEA. Between the trimmed V and J ends, which lost 1 base and 8 bases, there was a span of 11 bases. The CDR3 covers 13 residues. The chain's CDR3 is CASSLGGYSEAFF. The CDR3 region has the DNA TGTGCCAGCAGCTTAGGAGGGTATAGCGAAGCTTTCTTT.

V gene TRBV30 combines with J gene TRBJ2-4; D is unresolved. In germline, CDR1 is GTSNPN, CDR2 SVGIG (reference sequence). This CDR3 region has 14 residues. V lost 0 bases and J lost 0, with 6 bases in between. CDR3 residues: CAWSVQIAKNIQYF. For the CDR3, the DNA is TGTGCCTGGAGTGTACAGATAGCCAAAAACATTCAGTACTTC.

The CDR3 loop reads CASSLNKRENYNEQFF. CDR3 coding DNA: TGTGCCAGCAGCTTAAATAAGCGGGAGAACTACAATGAGCAGTTCTTC. The rearrangement links TRBV5-4 to TRBJ2-1; 8 nucleotides align to TRBD2. The V gene end was trimmed by 2 bases and the J gene end by 3 bases; junction bases not matched to a gene: 7. CDR1 is SGHNT and CDR2 is YYREEE in the germline V gene (reference sequence). The CDR3 runs 16 residues.

This clone was detected only once. The chain combines TRBV6-5 with TRBJ2-1, with D possibly TRBD2 on 7 matching bases. This CDR3 is 15 amino acids long. V was pared by 6 bases and J by 10 bases, with 22 bases between. In germline, CDR1 is MNHEY, CDR2 SVGAGI. DNA for the CDR3: TGTGCCAGCAGGACGGGGGGCGTCGGAGTCAGGGAGCAGTTCTTC. Translating it yields CASRTGGVGVREQFF.

The table lists this clone with a few counts. V usage is TRBV5-1 and J usage is TRBJ2-2; weak D call: TRBD1 (6 bases). Germline values: CDR1 SGHRS, CDR2 YFSETQ. Trimming pared 4 bases from V and 4 bases from J, leaving 26 bases between. The CDR3 is made up of 19 amino acids. The CDR3 region has the DNA TGCGCCAGCAGCCCTAAGTCGCCAAACTCGGGACAAGGCACCGGGGAGCTGTTTTTT. Translated, it gives CASSPKSPNSGQGTGELFF.

The genes are TRBV5-6 and TRBJ2-7; D is ambiguous. V was trimmed by 4 bases and J by 0 bases, leaving 8 bases between them. Germline CDR1 SGHDT, CDR2 YYEEEE. The CDR3 is made up of 13 amino acids. The CDR3 region has the DNA TGTGCCAGCAGCCCTATAGACTCCTACGAGCAGTACTTC. Protein sequence: CASSPIDSYEQYF. Complete variable domain (other parts from reference TRBV5-6 and TRBJ2-7): DAGVTQSPTHLIKTRGQQVTLRCSPKSGHDTVSWYQQALGQGPQFIFQYYEEEERQRGNFPDRFSGHQFPNYSSELNVNALLLGDSALYLCASSPIDSYEQYFGPGTRLTVT.